These 9 T cell receptor beta chains were all obtained from the same sample, sequenced in a study of beta chain features in type 1 diabetes. What was sequenced were expressed TCRB transcripts, since all of the isolated RNA had been reverse transcribed. Method: immunoSEQ multiplex PCR; TCRdb's copy keeps in-frame clones and lacks some. The data hold about 350,000 clones, with roughly a fifth observed a single time. The specimen was naive CD4+ T cells from blood. The receptors originated from a woman under 30 in good health.

For this clone: The junction departs from the called germline gene at one end, perhaps through a read error. J is TRBJ2-5 and V is TRBV7-2; TRBD2 is a possible D gene (5 bases). Per the germline V gene, CDR1 is SGHTA and CDR2 is FQGNSA. There are 14 residues in the CDR3. This CDR3 reads CVSSIPPGSQTQYF. The DNA for the CDR3 is TGTGTCAGCAGCATCCCGCCGGGATCACAGACCCAGTACTTC.

The chain recombines TRBV30 with TRBJ2-7; 8 bases fit TRBD2. In germline, CDR1 is GTSNPN, CDR2 SVGIG (reference sequence). Trimming took 5 bases from V and 1 from J; bases not matched to a gene: 1. CDR3 size: 12 residues. The CDR3 sequence: CAWERGSYEQYF. The CDR3 DNA sequence: TGTGCCTGGGAGCGGGGGTCCTACGAGCAGTACTTC.

This clone has just a few counts. The V call is TRBV7-2, the J call TRBJ2-1; 9 bases are shared with TRBD1. CDR3 length equals 14 residues. The V gene's germline CDR1 is SGHTA and CDR2 FQGNSA. The V segment lost 4 bases and the J segment 15 bases; nucleotides outside the gene matches: 13. CDR3 nucleotide sequence: TGTGCCAGCAGCTCACAACAGGGGGCACCCTTTTGGTTCTTC. Amino acids: CASSSQQGAPFWFF.

The V gene is TRBV7-2, the J gene TRBJ1-2, with a possible D match to TRBD1 (6 bases). This CDR3 region has 15 residues. Looked up from germline, CDR1 is SGHTA and CDR2 is FQGNSA. V gave up 5 bases and J gave up 8 bases, with 21 bases separating them. The CDR3 nucleotides read TGTGCCAGCAGCCCGCCCCCGGGACATGCTAGAGGCTACACCTTC. It is translated as CASSPPPGHARGYTF. The variable domain in full, with the rest retrieved from reference TRBV7-2 and TRBJ1-2, is GAGVSQSPSNKVTEKGKDVELRCDPISGHTALYWYRQSLGQGLEFLIYFQGNSAPDKSGLPSDRFSAERTGGSVSTLTIQRTQQEDSAVYLCASSPPPGHARGYTFGSGTRLTVV.

V and J are TRBV5-7 and TRBJ2-4; D perhaps matches TRBD2 (5 bases). TRBV5-7 is assigned to the ORF class and has an uncertain function. Trimming shortened V by 3 bases and J by 6 bases, and 22 bases separated the two germline ends. This CDR3 has 17 residues. This CDR3 reads CASSSGMGDQAGNIQYF. CDR3 coding DNA: TGTGCCAGCAGCTCTGGAATGGGAGACCAAGCAGGAAACATTCAGTACTTC.

This clone turned up a few times. The rearrangement links TRBV5-6 to TRBJ1-5, with 7 bases matching TRBD1. J lost 5 bases, V lost 3 bases, and 8 bases had no gene match. The CDR3 totals 15 residues. The V gene's germline CDR1 is SGHDT and CDR2 YYEEEE. As DNA, the CDR3 is TGTGCCAGCAGCTCGGGACAGCAGCTTTATCAGCCCCAGCATTTT. Its translation is CASSSGQQLYQPQHF. The variable domain in full, completed from reference TRBV5-6 and TRBJ1-5, reads DAGVTQSPTHLIKTRGQQVTLRCSPKSGHDTVSWYQQALGQGPQFIFQYYEEEERQRGNFPDRFSGHQFPNYSSELNVNALLLGDSALYLCASSSGQQLYQPQHFGDGTRLSIL.

Regarding this clone: A read error may account for a junction end that differs from germline. J is TRBJ2-5 and V is TRBV7-7; 7 nucleotides agree with TRBD2. Germline loops: CDR1 SSHAT, CDR2 FNYEAQ (reference sequence). The CDR3 runs to 16 residues. The CDR3 coding sequence is TGTGCTAGCAGCGCGGGAGTGGCGATGTACCAAGAGACCCAGTACTTC. Translated, it gives CASSAGVAMYQETQYF.

The genes are TRBV14 and TRBJ1-3; 8 nucleotides agree with TRBD1. Germline V gene sequence: CDR1 SGHDN, CDR2 FVKESK. With V trimmed by 6 bases and J by 4 bases, 8 bases remained unmatched. This CDR3 region has 15 residues. CDR3 region: CASRRTGTAGNTIYF. CDR3 DNA sequence: TGTGCCAGCAGACGGACAGGGACTGCCGGAAACACCATATATTTT.

CDR3 DNA: TGTGCCAGCTCACCCACTGTGGACAGGGGCACTGAAGCTTTCTTT. It translates to CASSPTVDRGTEAFF. The chain employs TRBV18 and TRBJ1-1; 9 nucleotides agree with TRBD1. CDR1 KGHSH and CDR2 LQKENI come from the germline V gene. The CDR3 sequence is 15 residues long. Losses at the gene ends were 3 bases for V and 4 bases for J; bases not matched to a gene: 6.